A single sample gave rise to the 30 T cell receptor beta chains below, sequenced in a study of blood T cells in healthy people across ages. A second PCR, run for roughly 7 to 11 cycles, used a sample-barcoded 5' primer plus a J-beta primer mix. TCRdb re-analysed the 5' RACE reads in MiXCR, keeping a single row per CDR3 protein. The sample includes approximately 2,000,000 distinct CDR3 sequences, about 39% seen only once; the top ten take roughly 23%. Sequencing was performed on blood. Receptors originate from a human donor in good health.

At least ten counts were recorded for this clonotype. This sequence joins TRBV12-3 or TRBV12-4 and TRBJ1-5; D not resolved. This CDR3 contains 13 residues. Trimming cost V 2 bases and J 7 bases, with 9 bases left between them. In DNA form, the CDR3 reads TGTGCCAGCAGTTTAATCGAGGGCCAGCCCCAGCATTTT. Its translation is CASSLIEGQPQHF.

The V call is TRBV7-2, the J call TRBJ2-6; D not certain. The germline CDR1 and CDR2 sequences are SGHTA and FQGNSA. CDR3 length: 13 residues. Trimming pared 10 bases from V and 0 bases from J, leaving 7 bases between. The CDR3 nucleotides are TGTGCCACCTGCTACTCTGGGGCCAACGTCCTGACTTTC. It specifies CATCYSGANVLTF.

This chain uses TRBV2 with TRBJ2-5; D tentatively reads TRBD1 or TRBD2 (5 bases each). This CDR3 spans 13 amino acids. CDR1 is SNHLY, CDR2 FYNNEI, per germline. Trimming took off 6 bases at V and 4 bases at J, with 12 bases between the two ends. The CDR3 DNA sequence: TGTGCCAGCAGAGGGGACCGACTAGAGACCCAGTACTTC. This codes for CASRGDRLETQYF.

The chain recombines TRBV20-1 with TRBJ2-1, with 7 bases matching TRBD1. V was clipped by 1 base and J by 4 bases; unmatched bases: 4. Germline CDR1 DFQATT, CDR2 SNEGSKA (reference sequence). The CDR3 sequence is 14 residues long. The CDR3 protein is CSARARGQYNEQFF. Written as DNA, the CDR3 is TGCAGTGCTAGAGCACGGGGACAGTACAATGAGCAGTTCTTC.

The chain carries TRBV7-2 and TRBJ2-7; 8 bases map to TRBD2. V gave up 5 bases and J gave up 10 bases; unmatched junction bases: 10. Germline V gene data show CDR1 as SGHTA and CDR2 as FQGNSA. There are 13 residues in the CDR3. Here the CDR3 reads CASSVGSGDAQYF. CDR3 nucleotide sequence: TGTGCCAGCAGCGTGGGTAGCGGGGACGCTCAGTACTTC. Full variable domain (missing parts from reference TRBV7-2 and TRBJ2-7): GAGVSQSPSNKVTEKGKDVELRCDPISGHTALYWYRQSLGQGLEFLIYFQGNSAPDKSGLPSDRFSAERTGGSVSTLTIQRTQQEDSAVYLCASSVGSGDAQYFGPGTRLTVT.

The sample holds a few counts of this clonotype. V and J are TRBV4-2 and TRBJ2-5, with D tentatively TRBD2 (5 bases). Between the trimmed V and J ends, which lost 3 bases and 3 bases, there was a span of 14 bases. This CDR3 region has 15 residues. CDR1 is LGHNA, CDR2 YNFKEQ, per germline. As DNA, the CDR3 is TGTGCCAGCAGCCAGGTCGGGCGAGCGGAAGAGACCCAGTACTTC. Translating gives CASSQVGRAEETQYF.

The chain employs TRBV7-2 and TRBJ2-1; possible D gene TRBD1, 6 bases. This CDR3 has 14 residues. Germline loops: CDR1 SGHTA, CDR2 FQGNSA. V was cut by 3 bases and J by 4 bases, with 10 bases left in between. CDR3 nucleotide sequence: TGTGCCAGCAGCTTGGGACACCTATACAATGAGCAGTTCTTC. As protein: CASSLGHLYNEQFF.

This clonotype has at least ten counts. V usage is TRBV4-1 and J usage is TRBJ2-6; no clear D. V lost 1 base and J lost 3, with 4 bases in between. Germline CDR1 reads MGHRA; CDR2 reads YSYEKL. The CDR3 has 14 amino acids. The CDR3 nucleotides read TGCGCCAGCAGCCAAGGATTTGGGGCCAACGTCCTGACTTTC. As protein: CASSQGFGANVLTF.

This chain links TRBV6-1 with TRBJ2-1; 9 positions agree with TRBD2. There are 18 residues in the CDR3. CDR1 is MNHNS, CDR2 SASEGT, per germline. The V gene end was trimmed by 8 bases and the J gene end by 0 bases; junction bases not matched to a gene: 14. CDR3 in DNA: TGTGCCAGCCGGAGGACTAGCGAGTCCATGAGCTCCTACAATGAGCAGTTCTTC. It translates to CASRRTSESMSSYNEQFF.

This chain links TRBV9 with TRBJ2-3; D gene uncertain. Germline assignment: CDR1 SGDLS and CDR2 YYNGEE. This CDR3 region has 15 residues. V was clipped by 2 bases and J by 2 bases, with 12 bases between them. CDR3 protein: CASSVDSTVTDTQYF. Written as DNA, the CDR3 is TGTGCCAGCAGCGTCGACTCAACAGTCACAGATACGCAGTATTTT.

There are a few counts of this clonotype. The chain uses TRBV6-6 and TRBJ2-6; D is unresolved. CDR1 MNHNY and CDR2 SVGAGI come from the germline V gene (reference sequence). V lost 2 bases, J lost 1 base, and 12 bases lay in between. The CDR3 is 17 residues long. DNA for the CDR3: TGTGCCAGCAGTTACAGAGGCAGCCAGTCTGGGGCCAACGTCCTGACTTTC. Its translation: CASSYRGSQSGANVLTF.

Concerning this clonotype: A much larger clone sits a single nucleotide away, making a read error possible. This chain uses TRBV5-6 with TRBJ2-5, with 9 bases that match TRBD2. The CDR3 loop spans 16 amino acids. CDR1 is SGHDT and CDR2 is YYEEEE in the germline V gene. The CDR3 region has the DNA TGTGTCAGCAGCTTGGGAGGGACTAGCTATGCTGAGACCCAGTACTTC. Its translation is CVSSLGGTSYAETQYF.

The chain employs TRBV29-1 and TRBJ2-1; tentatively, D is TRBD1 (7 bases). The germline V gene encodes CDR1 SQVTM and CDR2 ANQGSEA. The CDR3 is made up of 13 amino acids. Trimming took off 6 bases at V and 1 base at J, with 10 bases between the two ends. CDR3 in amino acids: CSVRGQSYNEQFF. DNA for the CDR3: TGCAGCGTGCGGGGACAGTCCTACAATGAGCAGTTCTTC.

This clonotype was observed a few times. V and J are TRBV29-1 and TRBJ2-1; either TRBD1 or TRBD2 may fit D (6 bases each). The CDR3 is 15 amino acids. V was clipped by 7 bases and J by 1 base, with 17 bases between them. Germline V gene data show CDR1 as SQVTM and CDR2 as ANQGSEA. CDR3 loop: CSAQNKGGSYNEQFF. The CDR3 coding sequence is TGCAGCGCTCAAAATAAGGGGGGTTCCTACAATGAGCAGTTCTTC.

This clonotype occurred a few times. This chain uses TRBV24-1 with TRBJ1-2, with unresolved D. CDR3 length: 13 residues. Trimming took 3 bases from V and 5 from J, leaving 9 bases between them. The germline CDR1 and CDR2 sequences are KGHDR and SFDVKD. The CDR3 loop reads CATSDPLTYGYTF. CDR3 sequence (DNA): TGTGCCACCAGTGATCCCCTTACTTATGGCTACACCTTC.

This sequence joins TRBV6-2 or TRBV6-3 and TRBJ2-2; TRBD1 matches 10 bases. Germline trimming cut 7 bases from V and 5 bases from J; bases unmatched to any gene: 16. The germline gives CDR1 MNHEY, CDR2 SVGEGT. The CDR3 contains 18 residues. In nucleotides, the CDR3 is TGTGCCAGCAACCTACGAAACAAAGGGACAGGGGAAACCGGGGAGCTGTTTTTT. This gives the protein CASNLRNKGTGETGELFF.

The sample holds many counts of this clonotype. The V and J genes are TRBV10-3 and TRBJ2-2; either TRBD1 or TRBD2 may fit D (5 bases each). Germline V CDR1 and CDR2: ENHRY, SYGVKD. The CDR3 loop spans 15 amino acids. Trimming removed 0 bases at V and 5 bases at J, with 10 bases between. The DNA for the CDR3 is TGTGCCATCAGTGAGTCGGTGAGGGGTACCGGGGAGCTGTTTTTT. It translates to CAISESVRGTGELFF.

The gene calls are TRBV12-3 or TRBV12-4 and TRBJ2-1; 9 bases are a match to TRBD1. The CDR3 has 12 residues. V was pared by 6 bases and J by 13 bases, with 7 bases of the junction left unmatched. As DNA, the CDR3 is TGTGCCAGCAGACCCGGGACAGGGTCCCAGTTCTTC. It specifies CASRPGTGSQFF.

This clonotype was counted only a few times. The rearrangement joins TRBV9 to TRBJ2-3; D is tentatively TRBD1 or TRBD2 (5 bases each). The CDR3 is 15 amino acids. The germline CDR1 and CDR2 sequences are SGDLS and YYNGEE. With 4 bases removed from V and 0 bases from J, the gap between germline ends came to 12 bases. The CDR3 DNA reads TGTGCCAGCAGCACTTCAGGGACGAGCACAGATACGCAGTATTTT. Amino acids: CASSTSGTSTDTQYF.

This chain uses TRBV6-2 or TRBV6-3 with TRBJ1-2; TRBD1 matches 7 bases. Germline CDR1 and CDR2: MNHEY and SVGEGT. This CDR3 contains 15 residues. V was pared by 6 bases and J by 2 bases, with 9 bases of the junction left unmatched. CDR3 sequence reads: CASRLDRNSNYGYTF. The CDR3 DNA reads TGTGCCAGCAGATTGGACAGGAACTCCAACTATGGCTACACCTTC.

This sequence joins TRBV7-2 and TRBJ2-4, with 7 bases matching TRBD1. V was pared by 5 bases and J by 12 bases, with 16 bases of the junction left unmatched. CDR1 and CDR2 from the germline V gene are SGHTA and FQGNSA. This CDR3 is 15 amino acids long. CDR3 coding DNA: TGTGCCAGCAGCAATCCGGGACAGCCTTTATACTCTCAGTACTTC. Amino acid sequence: CASSNPGQPLYSQYF. Combining the CDR3 with reference TRBV7-2 and TRBJ2-4 gives the whole variable domain GAGVSQSPSNKVTEKGKDVELRCDPISGHTALYWYRQSLGQGLEFLIYFQGNSAPDKSGLPSDRFSAERTGGSVSTLTIQRTQQEDSAVYLCASSNPGQPLYSQYFGAGTRLSVL.

The table lists this clonotype with a count of one. The gene calls are TRBV19 and TRBJ1-1, with a tentative D call TRBD1 (5 bases). The CDR3 contains 14 residues. V shed 6 bases and J shed 4 bases, with 15 bases lying between them. Germline lookup yields CDR1 LNHDA and CDR2 SQIVND (reference sequence). The CDR3 sequence is CASSNPGRGTEAFF. DNA for the CDR3: TGTGCCAGTAGCAACCCGGGGCGAGGCACTGAAGCTTTCTTT.

This chain links TRBV7-2 with TRBJ1-2, with D tentatively TRBD1 (5 bases). CDR1 is SGHTA, CDR2 FQGNSA, per germline. CDR3 size: 15 residues. V lost 6 bases to trimming and J lost 4 bases, with 18 bases between them. CDR3 in amino acids: CASSQPGRAVYGYTF. The CDR3, as DNA: TGTGCCAGCAGTCAACCGGGACGGGCCGTCTATGGCTACACCTTC.

CDR3 loop: CASSQVAGRGLGNQPQHF. The CDR3 bases are TGCGCCAGCAGCCAAGTGGCAGGGAGGGGATTGGGCAATCAGCCCCAGCATTTT. The V and J genes are TRBV4-3 and TRBJ1-5, with D possibly TRBD1 on 5 matching bases. The CDR3 has 18 amino acids. The V end lost 1 base, the J end lost 2 bases, and 18 bases lay between the germline ends. The V gene's germline CDR1 is LGHNA and CDR2 YSLEER.

This chain links TRBV20-1 with TRBJ1-5; maybe TRBD1 (5 bases). CDR1 DFQATT and CDR2 SNEGSKA come from the germline V gene (reference sequence). Between the trimmed V and J ends, which lost 6 bases and 7 bases, there was a span of 13 bases. CDR3 size: 12 residues. The CDR3 loop is CSASRGKQPQHF. The CDR3 DNA follows: TGCAGTGCCTCAAGGGGAAAACAGCCCCAGCATTTT.

This clonotype has a handful of counts. The V call is TRBV7-8, the J call TRBJ2-1; D possibly corresponds to TRBD1 (5 bases). V lost 0 bases and J lost 4, with 19 bases in between. The CDR3 has 18 amino acids. Looked up from germline, CDR1 is SGHVS and CDR2 is FQNEAQ. The CDR3 DNA reads TGTGCCAGCAGCTTAGCGCTCTTCGACAGTCAGAGGTACAATGAGCAGTTCTTC. Translating it yields CASSLALFDSQRYNEQFF. The full variable domain, with the rest looked up from reference TRBV7-8 and TRBJ2-1, is GAGVSQSPRYKVAKRGQDVALRCDPISGHVSLFWYQQALGQGPEFLTYFQNEAQLDKSGLPSDRFFAERPEGSVSTLKIQRTQQEDSAVYLCASSLALFDSQRYNEQFFGPGTRLTVL.

This chain joins TRBV13 and TRBJ2-4, with no clear D. The J call is in doubt because the DNA end fits TRBJ2-7 better. The germline CDR1 and CDR2 sequences are PRHDT and FYEKMQ (reference sequence). This CDR3 comprises 15 residues. The CDR3 here is CASSLGQLPSYEQYF. CDR3 coding DNA: TGTGCCAGCAGCTTAGGACAGCTCCCCTCCTACGAGCAGTACTTC.

The table lists this clonotype with a few counts. This chain connects TRBV12-3 or TRBV12-4 to TRBJ2-3; perhaps TRBD2 as D (5 bases). The CDR3 length is 12 residues. V was clipped by 3 bases and J by 8 bases, with 9 bases between them. CDR3 coding DNA: TGTGCCAGCAGTTTTTCACGGGGTACGCAGTATTTT. This translates into CASSFSRGTQYF.

Regarding this clonotype: Given a much more abundant clone one base away, this may be a read error. CDR3 residues: CASSYSRVAKNVQYF. DNA of the CDR3: TGTGCCAGCAGTTACTCGAGGGTAGCCAAAAACGTTCAGTACTTC. The gene calls are TRBV6-5 and TRBJ2-4; D is possibly TRBD2 (5 bases). The CDR3 has 15 amino acids. The germline V gene encodes CDR1 MNHEY and CDR2 SVGAGI.

This clonotype was picked up a small number of times. The chain employs TRBV7-2 and TRBJ1-2; D not certain. Trimming removed 4 bases at V and 0 bases at J, with 15 bases between. The CDR3 spans 16 residues. Germline loops: CDR1 SGHTA, CDR2 FQGNSA. The CDR3 spells CASSSQGGEANYGYTF. The CDR3, as DNA: TGTGCCAGCAGCTCCCAAGGTGGGGAAGCTAACTATGGCTACACCTTC.